Following are 18 T cell receptor beta chains from one sample sequenced in a study of T cells in Graves' hyperthyroidism and ophthalmopathy. Authors of the study amplified TCR beta CDR3 regions from RNA transcripts. A first-round RT-PCR of the TCR CDR3 used the HTBI primer set. Each CDR3 protein is one row after TCRdb ran MiXCR on the multiplex PCR reads. The table lists nearly 750,000 distinct CDR3 sequences, 35% of them singletons. Material for sequencing was blood. These receptors were collected from a woman in her 40s with Graves' hyperthyroidism.

This chain uses TRBV29-1 with TRBJ2-5; 7 nucleotides line up with TRBD2. V dropped 6 bases and J dropped 5; count of bases not matched to a gene: 3. This CDR3 has 11 residues. The V gene's germline CDR1 is SQVTM and CDR2 ANQGSEA. The CDR3 is CSVLGGETQYF. The CDR3 DNA is TGCAGCGTCCTGGGGGGGGAGACCCAGTACTTC. The full variable domain, with the rest looked up from reference TRBV29-1 and TRBJ2-5, is SAVISQKPSRDICQRGTSLTIQCQVDSQVTMMFWYRQQPGQSLTLIATANQGSEATYESGFVIDKFPISRPNLTFSTLTVSNMSPEDSSIYLCSVLGGETQYFGPGTRLLVL.

The chain couples TRBV5-1 to TRBJ1-1; TRBD1 might be the D (5 bases). Germline CDR1 reads SGHRS; CDR2 reads YFSETQ. The CDR3 loop spans 18 amino acids. V was pared by 0 bases and J by 1 base, with 19 bases between. CDR3 DNA sequence: TGCGCCAGCAGCTTGGTAAGGCGGGAGACCGGGGGGAACACTGAAGCTTTCTTT. Protein sequence: CASSLVRRETGGNTEAFF.

This clonotype was counted between two and nine times. This chain links TRBV29-1 with TRBJ2-3; no definite D call. With 2 bases removed from V and 8 bases from J, the gap between germline ends came to 14 bases. The CDR3 is 13 residues long. The germline V gene has CDR1 SQVTM and CDR2 ANQGSEA. This CDR3 is CSVEPRDLGTQYF. The CDR3 region has the DNA TGCAGCGTTGAACCCCGTGATCTCGGTACGCAGTATTTT.

The chain uses TRBV25-1 and TRBJ2-3; D is perhaps TRBD1 (5 bases). Between the trimmed V and J ends, which lost 3 bases and 6 bases, there was a span of 13 bases. Per germline, CDR1 MGHDK and CDR2 SYGVNS. This CDR3 spans 14 amino acids. CDR3 sequence (DNA): TGTGCCAGCAGTGATCCTGGCAGGGTGGATACGCAGTATTTT. Its protein product is CASSDPGRVDTQYF.

This sequence joins TRBV3-1 and TRBJ2-5, with D unresolved. Germline CDR1 is LGHDT and CDR2 is YNNKEL (reference sequence). V dropped 1 base and J dropped 1 base, with 10 bases sitting between them. This CDR3 spans 15 amino acids. CDR3 protein: CASSQGVGGQETQYF. CDR3 DNA sequence: TGTGCCAGCAGCCAAGGGGTGGGCGGCCAAGAGACCCAGTACTTC.

The genes are TRBV12-3 or TRBV12-4 and TRBJ1-5; D remains unclear. This CDR3 contains 14 residues. Trimming took off 6 bases at V and 6 bases at J, with 15 bases between the two ends. In DNA form, the CDR3 reads TGTGCCAGCAGCCACGGACGGGGTTTTCAGCCCCAGCATTTT. Amino acid sequence: CASSHGRGFQPQHF.

The chain couples TRBV7-2 to TRBJ2-7; D might be TRBD1 or TRBD2, each matching 7 bases. Deletions cut 5 bases from V and 4 bases from J, with 18 bases between. This CDR3 is built from 15 residues. Germline V gives CDR1 SGHTA, CDR2 FQGNSA. CDR3 region: CASSLKGAAGYEQYF. The CDR3 DNA is TGTGCCAGCAGCCTTAAGGGGGCAGCGGGGTACGAGCAGTACTTC.

This clonotype turned up a few times. The V gene is TRBV12-3 or TRBV12-4, the J gene TRBJ1-2, with a tentative D call TRBD1 (6 bases). The CDR3 runs 15 residues. V lost 5 bases and J 3 bases, leaving 16 bases between the germline ends. The CDR3 DNA is TGTGCCAGCAGTGAGGACAGAATAACCTACTATGGCTACACCTTC. It specifies CASSEDRITYYGYTF.

J is TRBJ1-5 and V is TRBV19; 10 bases match TRBD1. Germline CDR1 is LNHDA and CDR2 is SQIVND (reference sequence). The CDR3 loop spans 15 amino acids. V shed 4 bases and J 6 bases; nucleotides not matched to a gene: 6. The CDR3 loop is CASSKTGGGFQPQHF. In DNA, the CDR3 is TGTGCCAGTAGTAAGACAGGGGGCGGCTTTCAGCCCCAGCATTTT.

This clonotype was picked up many times. CDR3 region: CSATMVASGGTEAFF. CDR3 nucleotide sequence: TGCAGTGCCACGATGGTGGCGAGTGGCGGCACTGAAGCTTTCTTT. The rearrangement joins TRBV20-1 to TRBJ1-1; no definite D call. The ends were cut back, 6 bases at V and 4 bases at J, with 21 bases in the middle. Germline V lookup: CDR1 DFQATT, CDR2 SNEGSKA (reference sequence). CDR3 length: 15 residues.

Comments on this clonotype: Possible read error: a much larger clone is one base away. The chain employs TRBV15 and TRBJ2-5, with 7 bases that match TRBD2. The CDR3 extends over 14 amino acids. CDR1 and CDR2 from the germline V gene are LNHNV and YYDKDF (reference sequence). The ends lost 5 bases at V and 9 bases at J; junction bases unmatched: 12. CDR3 residues: CATSLSRGDEAQYF. The CDR3 region has the DNA TGTGCCACCAGCCTGAGTCGGGGGGACGAGGCCCAGTACTTC.

The J gene is TRBJ2-5, the V gene TRBV4-1; D remains unclear. The ends were cut back, 0 bases at V and 5 bases at J, with 19 bases in the middle. This CDR3 spans 17 amino acids. CDR1 and CDR2 (germline): MGHRA, YSYEKL. The CDR3 DNA is TGCGCCAGCAGCCAAGATTCGGCTGTCAGGAGACACGAGACCCAGTACTTC. Its protein product is CASSQDSAVRRHETQYF.

J is TRBJ2-3 and V is TRBV7-1, with 13 bases identical to TRBD2. TRBV7-1 is classed as an ORF, of uncertain function. The CDR3 consists of 16 residues. V shed 3 bases and J 4 bases; nucleotides not matched to a gene: 4. The chain's CDR3 is CASSSWTSGGSDTQYF. In DNA, the CDR3 is TGTGCCAGCAGCTCGTGGACTAGCGGGGGATCAGATACGCAGTATTTT.

This clonotype occurred a few times. The chain combines TRBV12-3 or TRBV12-4 with TRBJ1-5, with 8 bases that match TRBD1. Losses at the gene ends were 3 bases for V and 4 bases for J; bases not matched to a gene: 11. This CDR3 has 17 amino acids. The chain's CDR3 is CASSLGDRTGINQPQHF. CDR3 nucleotide sequence: TGTGCCAGCAGTTTGGGCGATCGGACAGGGATAAATCAGCCCCAGCATTTT.

Worth noting for this clonotype: A read error is possible here, since a much larger clone lies one base away. This chain uses TRBV29-1 with TRBJ1-1; possible D gene TRBD1, 5 bases. Germline V CDR1 and CDR2: SQVTM, ANQGSEA. The CDR3 is made up of 13 amino acids. V gave up 7 bases and J gave up 6 bases, with 18 bases separating them. The CDR3 region has the DNA TGCAGCGCCCAGACTACCCAAGGGGCTGAAGCTTTCTTT. This translates into CSAQTTQGAEAFF.

This rearrangement joins TRBV4-3 to TRBJ1-2; possible D gene TRBD1, 6 bases. V was cut by 0 bases and J by 4 bases, with 12 bases left in between. There are 15 residues in the CDR3. Per germline, CDR1 LGHNA and CDR2 YSLEER. The CDR3 sequence: CASSQDADSAYGYTF. In DNA form, the CDR3 reads TGCGCCAGCAGCCAAGATGCGGACAGCGCCTATGGCTACACCTTC.

This clonotype appeared many times. The chain recombines TRBV29-1 with TRBJ2-2, with TRBD2 matching 12 bases. The ends lost 2 bases at V and 7 bases at J; junction bases unmatched: 5. This CDR3 contains 15 residues. CDR1 and CDR2 (germline): SQVTM, ANQGSEA. This CDR3 reads CSVEYGLAGFGELFF. The DNA of the CDR3 is TGCAGCGTTGAATACGGACTAGCGGGGTTCGGGGAGCTGTTTTTT.

J is TRBJ1-1 and V is TRBV15, with D possibly matching TRBD1 (6 bases). V shed 4 bases and J shed 2 bases, with 11 bases lying between them. Germline values: CDR1 LNHNV, CDR2 YYDKDF (reference sequence). The CDR3 spans 14 residues. For the CDR3, the DNA is TGTGCCACCAGCAAAGCGGGGGGCAACACTGAAGCTTTCTTT. Translated, it gives CATSKAGGNTEAFF.